The 32 T cell receptor beta chains below were found in one sample sequenced in a study of CD4 T cells in relation to SARS-CoV-2 and coronaviruses. Assay used: immunoSEQ multiplex PCR; TCRdb lists only in-frame clones, some missing. This sample has some 69,000 clones, with approximately 94% found just once. Before the COVID-19 pandemic, during about 2011-2019, CD4+ T cells were taken from unexposed donors. Sequenced material: naive CD4+ T cells from PBMCs. The subset denotes: naive CD4+ T cells isolated by negative enrichment. These receptors were collected from a human donor in good health.

The chain carries TRBV7-3 and TRBJ1-5; no firm D call. CDR3 length: 15 residues. The V end was cut by 5 bases, the J end by 2 bases, with 13 bases between. CDR1 SGHTA and CDR2 FQGTGA come from the germline V gene. The CDR3 nucleotides are TGTGCCAGCAGCCCCCGGAGGGAGGGCAATCAGCCCCAGCATTTT. Protein sequence: CASSPRREGNQPQHF.

The rearrangement uses TRBV10-3 and TRBJ1-5, with 9 bases aligning to TRBD1. Germline-derived CDR1 and CDR2 are ENHRY and SYGVKD. The V and J ends lost 6 bases and 6 bases, in that order; junction bases with no gene match: 6. The CDR3 consists of 14 residues. The CDR3 loop reads CAIRDTGGGQPQHF. In DNA, the CDR3 is TGTGCCATCAGGGATACAGGGGGCGGTCAGCCCCAGCATTTT.

The gene calls are TRBV10-3 and TRBJ1-2, with 7 bases matching TRBD1. The length of the CDR3 is 13 residues. CDR1 is ENHRY, CDR2 SYGVKD, per germline. V lost 4 bases, J lost 5 bases, and 4 bases stayed unmatched. This CDR3 is CAISVQQGYGYTF. The DNA of the CDR3 is TGTGCCATCAGTGTTCAACAGGGGTATGGCTACACCTTC.

The rearrangement links TRBV5-3 to TRBJ2-3; 8 bases fit TRBD2. TRBV5-3 is flagged as an ORF with uncertain function. J lost 1 base, V lost 4 bases, and 11 bases had no gene match. The CDR3 runs to 17 residues. CDR3 protein: CARSRREGSGCTDTQYF. In DNA, the CDR3 is TGTGCCAGAAGCCGCCGGGAGGGGAGCGGCTGCACAGATACGCAGTATTTT.

The V call is TRBV18, the J call TRBJ2-7; D assignment may be TRBD1 or TRBD2 (6 bases each). This CDR3 comprises 14 residues. V gave up 3 bases and J gave up 2 bases, with 11 bases separating them. Germline V lookup: CDR1 KGHSH, CDR2 LQKENI. In DNA form, the CDR3 reads TGTGCCAGCTCACCGGGGGGCGGCCCCTACGAGCAGTACTTC. Amino acid sequence: CASSPGGGPYEQYF.

The chain couples TRBV3-1 (or the pseudogene TRBV3-2) to TRBJ2-7, with D uncertain. Germline assignment: CDR1 LGHDT and CDR2 YNNKEL (reference sequence). This CDR3 is 14 amino acids long. Between the trimmed V and J ends, which lost 4 bases and 4 bases, there was a span of 14 bases. The DNA for the CDR3 is TGTGCCAGCAGCCCCAGAGAACTCCGGTACGAGCAGTACTTC. Its translation: CASSPRELRYEQYF.

The rearrangement joins TRBV7-7 to TRBJ2-3, with unresolved D. This CDR3 has 14 residues. With 1 base removed from V and 8 bases from J, the gap between germline ends came to 13 bases. Germline-derived CDR1 and CDR2 are SSHAT and FNYEAQ (reference sequence). The CDR3 nucleotides read TGTGCCAGCAGCTTAGGACGGCCTGGAAGTACGCAGTATTTT. Its translation: CASSLGRPGSTQYF.

The chain carries TRBV6-5 and TRBJ1-3, with D tentatively TRBD1 (5 bases). The CDR3 is 13 amino acids. Trimming took 6 bases from V and 7 from J, leaving 13 bases between them. In germline, CDR1 is MNHEY, CDR2 SVGAGI. DNA of the CDR3: TGTGCCAGCAGCCCGGGGACCGGGAACACCATATATTTT. This encodes CASSPGTGNTIYF.

The chain uses TRBV19 and TRBJ2-3; no firm D call. V dropped 3 bases and J dropped 4 bases, with 8 bases sitting between them. The CDR3 length is 13 residues. Looked up from germline, CDR1 is LNHDA and CDR2 is SQIVND (reference sequence). The CDR3 region is CASSMNLADTQYF. The DNA for the CDR3 is TGTGCCAGTAGTATGAACCTAGCAGATACGCAGTATTTT. Full variable domain (outside the CDR3, taken from reference TRBV19 and TRBJ2-3): DGGITQSPKYLFRKEGQNVTLSCEQNLNHDAMYWYRQDPGQGLRLIYYSQIVNDFQKGDIAEGYSVSREKKESFPLTVTSAQKNPTAFYLCASSMNLADTQYFGPGTRLTVL.

This clone was counted only a few times. The V gene is TRBV7-9, the J gene TRBJ1-2, with a tentative D call TRBD1 (5 bases). Trimming took 5 bases from V and 4 from J, leaving 8 bases between them. Germline-derived CDR1 and CDR2 are SEHNR and FQNEAQ (reference sequence). The CDR3 has 12 amino acids. For the CDR3, the DNA is TGTGCCAGCAGCCAAGACAGCTATGGCTACACCTTC. It is translated as CASSQDSYGYTF.

The gene calls are TRBV11-2 and TRBJ2-4; 11 bases are a match to TRBD2. The CDR3 is 17 residues long. After removal of 1 base from V and 0 bases from J, the junction contained 2 bases not matched to a gene. Germline V gives CDR1 SGHAT, CDR2 FQNNGV. The CDR3: CASSLGGLAGAKNIQYF. The CDR3 DNA is TGTGCCAGCAGCTTAGGAGGACTAGCGGGAGCCAAAAACATTCAGTACTTC.

The chain combines TRBV28 with TRBJ2-1; 7 nucleotides agree with TRBD2. The CDR3 consists of 16 residues. The junction had 6 bases not matched to a gene; V was cut back by 4 bases and J by 0 bases. Germline CDR1 MDHEN, CDR2 SYDVKM. CDR3 loop: CASSYFGGSSYNEQFF. As DNA, the CDR3 is TGTGCCAGCAGTTATTTTGGCGGGAGCTCCTACAATGAGCAGTTCTTC.

This clone has a single count. The chain carries TRBV20-1 and TRBJ2-2; TRBD2 matches 10 bases. The V segment lost 3 bases and the J segment 4 bases; nucleotides outside the gene matches: 11. Germline loops: CDR1 DFQATT, CDR2 SNEGSKA (reference sequence). The CDR3 runs to 17 residues. This chain's CDR3 is CSASYSSGSIGTGELFF. The CDR3 DNA reads TGCAGTGCTAGTTATTCTAGCGGGAGTATTGGCACCGGGGAGCTGTTTTTT.

The chain recombines TRBV28 with TRBJ1-2; D gene uncertain. CDR3 length equals 13 residues. V lost 5 bases to trimming and J lost 2 bases, with 9 bases between them. CDR1 and CDR2 (germline): MDHEN, SYDVKM. The CDR3 DNA follows: TGTGCCAGCAGTGTCGAAAACAACTATGGCTACACCTTC. Translation: CASSVENNYGYTF.

The V gene is TRBV30, the J gene TRBJ2-5; 8 nucleotides align to TRBD1. The CDR3 runs to 15 residues. After removal of 3 bases from V and 6 bases from J, the junction contained 12 bases not matched to a gene. Germline-derived CDR1 and CDR2 are GTSNPN and SVGIG (reference sequence). CDR3 in amino acids: CAWRRRGQGSKTQYF. The CDR3 DNA follows: TGTGCCTGGAGGAGGAGAGGACAGGGTAGCAAGACCCAGTACTTC.

CDR3 protein: CASSSPGSNEKLFF. The CDR3, as DNA: TGTGCCAGCAGCTCCCCCGGGAGTAATGAAAAACTGTTTTTT. V usage is TRBV7-2 and J usage is TRBJ1-4; D call uncertain. CDR1 is SGHTA and CDR2 is FQGNSA in the germline V gene. The V end was cut by 4 bases, the J end by 4 bases, with 10 bases between. The CDR3 covers 14 residues.

The gene calls are TRBV7-3 and TRBJ2-7, with D possibly TRBD2 on 5 matching bases. The length of the CDR3 is 13 residues. Deletions cut 5 bases from V and 6 bases from J, with 14 bases between. In germline, CDR1 is SGHTA, CDR2 FQGTGA. The DNA of the CDR3 is TGTGCCAGCAGCGGCGGGCCCAGTGGCGAGCAGTACTTC. This sequence encodes CASSGGPSGEQYF.

This clone has more than one count but fewer than ten. The CDR3, as DNA: TGCGCCAGCAGCTCAAATCCGGGGTCCGTATTGGAGGCCCTCCACTTT. This translates into CASSSNPGSVLEALHF. V usage is TRBV5-1 and J usage is TRBJ1-6; no firm D call. V shed 3 bases and J shed 14 bases, with 24 bases lying between them. The CDR3 runs to 16 residues. Germline V gene data show CDR1 as SGHRS and CDR2 as YFSETQ.

The V call is TRBV28, the J call TRBJ2-4, with TRBD2 matching 13 bases. Germline CDR1 reads MDHEN; CDR2 reads SYDVKM. The CDR3 contains 15 residues. V lost 5 bases to trimming and J lost 8 bases; unmatched junction nucleotides: 6. CDR3 bases: TGTGCCAGCAGTCTCCGGACTAGCGGGAGCTACATTCAGTACTTC. Translating gives CASSLRTSGSYIQYF.

This chain connects TRBV19 to TRBJ2-2, with 10 bases aligning to TRBD1. V shed 10 bases, J shed 4 bases, and the junction held 9 bases outside the gene matches. In germline, CDR1 is LNHDA, CDR2 SQIVND (reference sequence). The CDR3 sequence is 15 residues long. The CDR3 region has the DNA TGTGCCACCCGGATGGACAGGGGGGTCACCGGGGAGCTGTTTTTT. Protein product: CATRMDRGVTGELFF.

The V and J genes are TRBV24-1 and TRBJ1-5; 7 nucleotides match TRBD1. Trimming at V came to 3 bases and at J to 6 bases, leaving 7 bases not matched to a gene. CDR3 length: 15 residues. Germline CDR1 reads KGHDR; CDR2 reads SFDVKD. The CDR3 DNA reads TGTGCCACCAGTGATCGCGACAGGGCGGTTCAGCCCCAGCATTTT. As protein: CATSDRDRAVQPQHF.

The chain recombines TRBV5-1 with TRBJ2-5, with TRBD1 matching over 9 bases. Unmatched junction bases numbered 15, after V lost 2 bases and J lost 7 bases. The length of the CDR3 is 17 residues. Germline V CDR1 and CDR2: SGHRS, YFSETQ. CDR3 nucleotide sequence: TGCGCCAGCAGCTTCGGGACAGGGCCCAAGGGCCAGGGGACCCAGTACTTC. The encoded protein is CASSFGTGPKGQGTQYF.

The chain recombines TRBV5-4 with TRBJ2-1, with 8 bases matching TRBD2. J was trimmed by 8 bases and V by 4 bases; bases with no gene match: 11. The CDR3 runs to 15 residues. Germline CDR1 is SGHNT and CDR2 is YYREEE (reference sequence). The CDR3 spells CASSHGTRVTDEQFF. Written as DNA, the CDR3 is TGTGCCAGCAGCCACGGGACTAGAGTAACCGATGAGCAGTTCTTC. The entire variable domain, with the rest obtained from reference TRBV5-4 and TRBJ2-1, is as follows: ETGVTQSPTHLIKTRGQQVTLRCSSQSGHNTVSWYQQALGQGPQFIFQYYREEENGRGNFPPRFSGLQFPNYSSELNVNALELDDSALYLCASSHGTRVTDEQFFGPGTRLTVL.

The rearrangement links TRBV19 to TRBJ2-1, with D perhaps TRBD1 (6 bases). There are 15 residues in the CDR3. Looked up from germline, CDR1 is LNHDA and CDR2 is SQIVND (reference sequence). Trimming left V 9 bases short and J 7 bases short, with 22 bases between. The CDR3 region is CASQSQGLVRNEQFF. For the CDR3, the DNA is TGTGCCAGCCAGTCGCAGGGGTTGGTTAGGAATGAGCAGTTCTTC.

CDR3 in DNA: TGTGCCAGCAGCCCATGGGACAGGGATAATTCACCCCTCCACTTT. Protein: CASSPWDRDNSPLHF. The chain joins TRBV5-6 to TRBJ1-6, with 9 positions matching TRBD1. The germline V gene encodes CDR1 SGHDT and CDR2 YYEEEE. The V gene end was trimmed by 4 bases and the J gene end by 5 bases; junction bases not matched to a gene: 4. The CDR3 has 15 residues.

The chain carries TRBV27 and TRBJ1-6; D gene uncertain. This CDR3 is built from 15 residues. Deletions cut 3 bases from V and 10 bases from J, with 16 bases between. Germline values: CDR1 MNHEY, CDR2 SMNVEV (reference sequence). CDR3 bases: TGTGCCAGCAGTTTTCGGGCGACGGGGAGCTCACCCCTCCACTTT. This translates into CASSFRATGSSPLHF.

This clone occurred once. The chain carries TRBV28 and TRBJ1-2; unclear D gene. The CDR3 spans 13 residues. Germline-derived CDR1 and CDR2 are MDHEN and SYDVKM. Trimming took 6 bases from V and 7 from J, leaving 15 bases between them. CDR3 residues: CASRTISPPGYTF. Written as DNA, the CDR3 is TGTGCCAGCAGGACAATATCCCCCCCTGGCTACACCTTC.

In this sample, this clone turned up a few times. The gene calls are TRBV4-2 and TRBJ1-2; possible D gene TRBD1, 5 bases. The CDR3 is 14 amino acids. Germline CDR1 reads LGHNA; CDR2 reads YNFKEQ. The germline V and J ends were trimmed by 0 bases and 7 bases, with 12 bases remaining between them. The CDR3 spells CASSQDHHGGGYTF. DNA for the CDR3: TGTGCCAGCAGCCAAGATCACCACGGGGGTGGCTACACCTTC.

The rearrangement joins TRBV6-6 to TRBJ1-3; 7 nucleotides agree with TRBD1. The germline V gene has CDR1 MNHNY and CDR2 SVGAGI (reference sequence). Unmatched junction bases numbered 8, after V lost 6 bases and J lost 6 bases. The CDR3 has 14 residues. The CDR3 is CASSFDRVANTIYF. CDR3 DNA sequence: TGTGCCAGCAGCTTCGACAGGGTGGCAAACACCATATATTTT.

V usage is TRBV3-1 (or the pseudogene TRBV3-2) and J usage is TRBJ1-6; D is unresolved. Germline CDR1 and CDR2: LGHDT and YNNKEL (reference sequence). V gave up 0 bases and J gave up 1 base, with 7 bases separating them. The CDR3 sequence is 16 residues long. As DNA, the CDR3 is TGTGCCAGCAGCCAAGATGGGCTTTCCTATAATTCACCCCTCCACTTT. Encoded protein: CASSQDGLSYNSPLHF.

The chain couples TRBV18 to TRBJ2-2, with 10 bases aligning to TRBD2. CDR1 and CDR2 (germline): KGHSH, LQKENI. Germline trimming cut 3 bases from V and 4 bases from J; bases unmatched to any gene: 5. The CDR3 has 16 amino acids. CDR3 amino acids: CASSPATSGSTGELFF. CDR3 DNA: TGTGCCAGCTCACCGGCGACTAGCGGGTCCACCGGGGAGCTGTTTTTT.

The chain links TRBV5-1 to TRBJ2-7, with D possibly being TRBD1 (6 bases). Germline V gene data show CDR1 as SGHRS and CDR2 as YFSETQ. CDR3 length equals 15 residues. The V and J ends lost 4 bases and 0 bases respectively, with 14 bases between them. In nucleotides, the CDR3 is TGCGCCAGCAGCCCACCGGGACACAGCTCCTACGAGCAGTACTTC. Encoded protein: CASSPPGHSSYEQYF.